This T cell receptor beta chain was profiled in a study of monozygotic twins with cystic fibrosis. The method was immunoSEQ multiplex PCR; TCRdb's version includes in-frame clones alone and lacks a portion of them. The sample has 30,000 to 35,000 clones, approximately 97% seen once. Points from the study as a whole: J usage was most co-twin-similar in 8 of 16 pairs, V in 13. Clonality was generally low (median about 0.01), higher in the most severe patients.

With regard to this clone: What it binds is not known.

The CDR3 contains 16 residues. V was shortened by 1 base and J by 3 bases, with 13 bases between the two germline ends. Germline lookup yields CDR1 MNHNS and CDR2 SASEGT. The clonotype was recovered from a girl aged 2-10 years with cystic fibrosis. This sequence joins TRBV6-1 and TRBJ1-5; D gene uncertain. The source material was blood. The CDR3 sequence: CASSEEVSGSNQPQHF. The CDR3 DNA sequence: TGTGCCAGCAGTGAAGAGGTGTCGGGCTCCAATCAGCCCCAGCATTTT.